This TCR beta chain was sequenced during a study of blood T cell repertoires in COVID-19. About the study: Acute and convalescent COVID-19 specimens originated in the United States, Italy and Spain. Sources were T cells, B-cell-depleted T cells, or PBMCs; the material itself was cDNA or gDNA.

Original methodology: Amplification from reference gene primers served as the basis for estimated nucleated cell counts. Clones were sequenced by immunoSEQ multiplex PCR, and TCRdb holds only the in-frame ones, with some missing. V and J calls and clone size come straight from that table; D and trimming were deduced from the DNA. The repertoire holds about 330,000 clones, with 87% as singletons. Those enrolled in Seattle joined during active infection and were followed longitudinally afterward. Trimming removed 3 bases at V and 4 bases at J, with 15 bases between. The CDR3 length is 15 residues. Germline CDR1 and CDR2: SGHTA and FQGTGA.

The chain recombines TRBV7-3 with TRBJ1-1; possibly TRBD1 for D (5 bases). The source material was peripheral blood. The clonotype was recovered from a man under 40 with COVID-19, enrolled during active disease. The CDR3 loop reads CASSLGGNPITEAFF. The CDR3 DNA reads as TGTGCCAGCAGCTTGGGGGGGAACCCGATCACTGAAGCTTTCTTT. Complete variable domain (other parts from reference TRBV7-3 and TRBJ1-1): GAGVSQTPSNKVTEKGKYVELRCDPISGHTALYWYRQSLGQGPEFLIYFQGTGAADDSGLPNDRFFAVRPEGSVSTLKIQRTERGDSAVYLCASSLGGNPITEAFFGQGTRLTVV.